The rows below give T cell receptor beta chains drawn from one sample of a study of T-cell memory formation after mild COVID-19. TCRdb ran MiXCR on the 5' RACE reads and lists one entry per CDR3 protein. The sample has 340,000 or so distinct CDR3 sequences, approximately 13% seen once; the top ten hold 20% to 25%. Sequenced: PBMCs or a T cell subset sorted from them (not recorded which). These receptor sequences come from a man aged 18-30 years who had mild COVID-19 (a few samples of this study predate the infection). Cell type and time point are not known. CDR3s include the opening cysteine and the closing phenylalanine or tryptophan. D genes are given only for firm matches. Size tells how often a clone was seen (once, few, many) or the class of an expanded clone, and some rows leave it out.

size	length	D	J	V	DNA	CDR3
.	14	.	TRBJ2-2	TRBV9	TGTGCCAGCAGCGTATCCCCCGCCACCGGGGAGCTGTTTTTT	CASSVSPATGELFF
few	14	.	TRBJ2-5	TRBV7-2	TGTGCCAGCAGCTTTGCCGACAGGCCAGAGACCCAGTACTTC	CASSFADRPETQYF
few	15	TRBD2	TRBJ2-5	TRBV6-5	TGTGCCAGCAGTTCCCTGAGCGGGGGGCAAGAGACCCAGTACTTC	CASSSLSGGQETQYF
few	15	.	TRBJ1-4	TRBV9	TGTGCCAGCAGCGTCTCGCCGGGGACTAATGAAAAACTGTTTTTT	CASSVSPGTNEKLFF
few	14	TRBD1	TRBJ1-1	TRBV5-1	TGCGCCAGCAGCTGGGGACAGAAAAACACTGAAGCTTTCTTT	CASSWGQKNTEAFF
few	16	TRBD2	TRBJ2-3	TRBV28	TGTGCCAGCACACCCCATTGGCGGGGGGGCACAGATACGCAGTATTTT	CASTPHWRGGTDTQYF
few	18	.	TRBJ2-6	TRBV7-9	TGTGCCAGCACCCCGTTAGAGGGGCGCCCGGGAGGGGCCAACGTCCTGACTTTC	CASTPLEGRPGGANVLTF
.	15	.	TRBJ1-1	TRBV4-1	TGCGCCAGCAGCCAAGATGAGGGGATGAACACTGAAGCTTTCTTT	CASSQDEGMNTEAFF
.	11	.	TRBJ2-1	TRBV29-1	TGCAGCGTGAAGGGGGGCGGTGAGCAGTTCTTC	CSVKGGGEQFF
few	11	.	TRBJ1-1	TRBV6-6	TGTGCCAGCAGTGCCGACAGTGAAGCTTTCTTT	CASSADSEAFF
.	13	.	TRBJ1-4	TRBV6-5	TGTGCCAGCACCATGGATCGGGGGGAAAAACTGTTTTTT	CASTMDRGEKLFF
.	13	.	TRBJ2-1	TRBV15	TGTGCCTCACGTATGAGCTCCTACAATGAGCAGTTCTTC	CASRMSSYNEQFF
.	15	TRBD2	TRBJ2-1	TRBV12-3/TRBV12-4	TGTGCCAGCAGCCCGGGACTAGCGACCTACAATGAGCAGTTCTTC	CASSPGLATYNEQFF
many	12	.	TRBJ2-5	TRBV15	TGTGCCACCAGCAGAGATTTGGAGACCCAGTACTTC	CATSRDLETQYF
.	13	.	TRBJ1-5	TRBV6-5	TGTGCCAGCAGTTACTCGAACGATCAGCCCCAGCATTTT	CASSYSNDQPQHF
.	14	TRBD2	TRBJ2-5	TRBV7-2	TGTGCCAGCGCCCCCCCTAGCGGGGGGGGGACCCAGTACTTC	CASAPPSGGGTQYF
many	13	.	TRBJ2-4	TRBV6-5	TGTGCCAGCAGCTACACACAGGGAAACCCTCAGTACTTC	CASSYTQGNPQYF
many	14	.	TRBJ1-4	TRBV5-1	TGCGCCAGCAGCTTGGGGCGGACGAGGGAAAAACTGTTTTTT	CASSLGRTREKLFF
.	16	.	TRBJ2-2	TRBV4-1	TGCGCCAGCAGCCAAGAACGTGGGGTTTCAATCAGGGAGCTGTTTTTT	CASSQERGVSIRELFF
.	17	TRBD1	TRBJ1-5	TRBV7-2	TGTGCCAGCAGCCAGGACGGACAGGGTCGGATCGATCAGCCCCAGCATTTT	CASSQDGQGRIDQPQHF
.	16	TRBD2	TRBJ2-3	TRBV5-1	TGCGCCAGCAGCTTGAGTGCTAGCGGGAGGTTAGGTACGCAGTATTTT	CASSLSASGRLGTQYF
.	16	.	TRBJ1-4	TRBV29-1	TGCAGCGTTGAACCCCTCGAGCGGGGTATGGATGAAAAACTGTTTTTT	CSVEPLERGMDEKLFF
.	17	.	TRBJ1-1	TRBV11-1	TGTGCCAGCACACCCGTCCTCCCGGGACATTGGAACACTGAAGCTTTCTTT	CASTPVLPGHWNTEAFF
few	13	.	TRBJ2-7	TRBV29-1	TGCAGCGTTGCTCCCGGACAGACCTACGAGCAGTACTTC	CSVAPGQTYEQYF
.	14	.	TRBJ2-1	TRBV27	TGTGCCAGCAGAGATGACGTAACCCGGAATGAGCAGTTCTTC	CASRDDVTRNEQFF
few	12	.	TRBJ1-5	TRBV29-1	TGCAGCGTAGGAGGGGTGGATCAGCCCCAGCATTTT	CSVGGVDQPQHF
few	14	TRBD1	TRBJ2-7	TRBV5-1	TGCGCCAGCAGCTGGGGACAGGGGGCGGACGAGCAGTACTTC	CASSWGQGADEQYF
.	12	.	TRBJ2-3	TRBV29-1	TGCAGCGTTTCAGGGAACACAGATACGCAGTATTTT	CSVSGNTDTQYF
once	11	TRBD1	TRBJ1-5	TRBV20-1	TGCAGTGTGGACAGGAGCCAGCCCCAGCATTTT	CSVDRSQPQHF
few	13	.	TRBJ1-1	TRBV25-1	TGTGCCAGCAGTGAACGTGTTGGAACTGAAGCTTTCTTT	CASSERVGTEAFF
.	13	.	TRBJ1-5	TRBV30	TGTGCCTGGAGAACACAGGGTGGTCAGCCCCAGCATTTT	CAWRTQGGQPQHF
.	14	TRBD1	TRBJ2-5	TRBV4-3	TGCGCCAGCAGCCATGGACAGGGAAGTGAGACCCAGTACTTC	CASSHGQGSETQYF
.	19	.	TRBJ1-2	TRBV6-6	TGTGCCAGCAGTTACTCGGGGTCTCTGGGTCAGATCCGGAACTATGGCTACACCTTC	CASSYSGSLGQIRNYGYTF
few	15	TRBD1	TRBJ1-2	TRBV7-2	TGTGCCAGCAGCTTAGACGGGACAGGGGTACATGGCTACACCTTC	CASSLDGTGVHGYTF
few	13	TRBD1	TRBJ2-7	TRBV30	TGTGCCTGGAGTAGACAGGGGTCCTACGAGCAGTACTTC	CAWSRQGSYEQYF
.	17	TRBD2	TRBJ2-3	TRBV6-2/TRBV6-3	TGTGCCAGCAGTATACTAGCGGGCCCCCGGGGCACAGATACGCAGTATTTT	CASSILAGPRGTDTQYF
many	14	.	TRBJ2-3	TRBV4-3	TGCGCCAGCAGCCAAGATAAGAGCACAGATACGCAGTATTTT	CASSQDKSTDTQYF
many	18	.	TRBJ1-2	TRBV27	TGTGCCAGCAGTTTAAGCCCTGCCTCGGGACAAGTTCTCTATGGCTACACCTTC	CASSLSPASGQVLYGYTF
.	12	.	TRBJ1-2	TRBV7-9	TGTGCCAGCAGCCCAGCCGGGGGCGGCTACACCTTC	CASSPAGGGYTF
few	14	.	TRBJ2-3	TRBV4-3	TGCGCCAGCACCCCAGGGCTGAGTACAGATACGCAGTATTTT	CASTPGLSTDTQYF
.	17	.	TRBJ1-4	TRBV10-2	TGCGCCAGCAGTGAGTCCTTCCCCCCGGACACTAATGAAAAACTGTTTTTT	CASSESFPPDTNEKLFF
.	13	.	TRBJ2-1	TRBV7-2	TGTGCCAGCAGCCGGTCGGGGGCATATGAGCAGTTCTTC	CASSRSGAYEQFF
many	15	TRBD2	TRBJ2-1	TRBV3-1	TGTGCCAGCAGCCAAGGCGGGGGGGGATACAATGAGCAGTTCTTC	CASSQGGGGYNEQFF
few	14	.	TRBJ1-5	TRBV28	TGTGCCAGCAGTTTCGGGCCGGGGTATCAGCCCCAGCATTTT	CASSFGPGYQPQHF
many	17	TRBD1	TRBJ1-1	TRBV7-9	TGTGCCAGCAGCCACCGACCCTGGACAGGGGGGGACCCTGAAGCTTTCTTT	CASSHRPWTGGDPEAFF
many	12	.	TRBJ2-2	TRBV5-1	TGTGCCAGCAGCTTAGACACCGGGGAGCTGTTTTTT	CASSLDTGELFF
few	16	.	TRBJ2-1	TRBV5-1	TGCGCCAGCAGCGTTTCTAGCGCGAGCTCCTACAATGAGCAGTTCTTC	CASSVSSASSYNEQFF
.	16	TRBD2	TRBJ2-3	TRBV7-3	TGTGCCAGCAGCCCGGTTGGACTAGCGGGGGGAGATACGCAGTATTTT	CASSPVGLAGGDTQYF
.	12	.	TRBJ2-7	TRBV20-1	TGCAGTGCTAGCGATAGGGTCTACGAGCAGTACTTC	CSASDRVYEQYF
few	15	.	TRBJ1-6	TRBV20-1	TGCAGTGCTAGATCGTGGAGGCGGGGTGATTCACCCCTCCACTTT	CSARSWRRGDSPLHF
few	14	.	TRBJ2-5	TRBV28	TGTGCCAGCAGTTCTACCCGGGACTCAGAGACCCAGTACTTC	CASSSTRDSETQYF
.	13	.	TRBJ1-2	TRBV19	TGTGCCAGTAGTATGACCGGGAATTCTGGCTACACCTTC	CASSMTGNSGYTF
.	14	.	TRBJ2-1	TRBV7-2	TGTGCCAGCAGCCTTCTCACGCCAGGCAATGAGCAGTTCTTC	CASSLLTPGNEQFF
few	15	.	TRBJ1-2	TRBV9	TGTGCCAGCAGCGTAGGAACCAGTCATTTCTATGGCTACACCTTC	CASSVGTSHFYGYTF
few	18	TRBD2	TRBJ2-1	TRBV4-3	TGCGCCAGCAGCCAAGATAGGGGACTAGCGGGCCCCTACAATGAGCAGTTCTTC	CASSQDRGLAGPYNEQFF
few	20	TRBD2	TRBJ2-1	TRBV9	TGTGCCAGCAGCGTAGGCCCAGGGACTAGCGGGAGCAGCTCCTACAATGAGCAGTTCTTC	CASSVGPGTSGSSSYNEQFF
few	13	.	TRBJ2-3	TRBV5-6	TGTGCCAGCAGCGCGGACGGGACAGATACGCAGTATTTT	CASSADGTDTQYF